This T cell receptor beta chain was identified in a study of CD8+ T cells in alopecia areata. TCR sequencing used cDNA made by reverse transcription of extracted RNA. TCRdb keeps only in-frame clones here, not all; method: immunoSEQ multiplex PCR. The sample lists 180,000 or so clones, approximately 59% occurring once. Study-wide points: The study found higher clonality in lesional than normal scalp, especially in alopecia totalis/universalis. Under tofacitinib, numerous expanded lesional clonotypes remained detectable in scalp and blood. Scalp clonality and expanded CD8+ clones among the top 100 showed significant decreases with tofacitinib.

Treatment given: oral pan-JAK inhibitor, 5-10 mg twice daily. Points on this clone: Its antigen is undetermined.

The CDR3 loop spans 13 amino acids. V was shortened by 0 bases and J by 11 bases, with 13 bases between the two germline ends. CDR1 and CDR2 from the germline V gene are MNHEY and SVGAGI. The sample was CD4+ T cells sorted from blood, taken at approximately week 60, from a patient treated with tofacitinib. This clonotype was obtained from a human donor with alopecia areata. The chain combines TRBV6-5 with TRBJ1-1; no firm D call. The CDR3 spells CASSYSSLRGAFF. DNA of the CDR3: TGTGCCAGCAGTTACTCCTCCCTTCGTGGGGCTTTCTTT.